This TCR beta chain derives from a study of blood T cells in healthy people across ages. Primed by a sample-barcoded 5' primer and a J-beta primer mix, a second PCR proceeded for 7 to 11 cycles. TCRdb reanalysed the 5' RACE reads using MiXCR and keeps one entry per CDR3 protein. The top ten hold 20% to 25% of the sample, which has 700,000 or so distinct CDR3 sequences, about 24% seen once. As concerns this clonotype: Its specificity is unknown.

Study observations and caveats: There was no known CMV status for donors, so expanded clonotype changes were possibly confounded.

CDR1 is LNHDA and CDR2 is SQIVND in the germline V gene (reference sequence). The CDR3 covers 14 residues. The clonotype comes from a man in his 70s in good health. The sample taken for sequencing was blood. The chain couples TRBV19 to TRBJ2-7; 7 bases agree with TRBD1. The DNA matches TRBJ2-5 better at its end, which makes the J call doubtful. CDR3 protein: CASSPDRVQETQYF. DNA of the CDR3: TGTGCCAGTAGTCCCGACAGGGTTCAAGAGACCCAGTACTTC.